A selection of T cell receptor beta chains follows, all from one sample in a study of T cells after yellow fever vaccination. TCRdb used MiXCR to reprocess the 5' RACE reads, holding one entry per CDR3 protein. The data contain some 500,000 distinct CDR3 sequences, 13% of them singletons. Material: PBMCs, obtained on the day of the yellow fever booster vaccination. All receptors come from a man aged 25 to 40 who received the YFV17D yellow fever vaccine. The CDR3 runs from the conserved cysteine through the conserved F or W. The D gene is left open where the match is weak. Some rows mark clone size as missing; the rest say once, few, many or name a class of expanded clone.

cdr3_aa: CASCRLAGVDTQYF
cdr3_nt: TGTGCCAGCTGCAGGCTAGCGGGAGTGGATACGCAGTATTTT
j_call: TRBJ2-3
v_call: TRBV7-2
d_call: TRBD2
clone_size: .

cdr3_aa: CASRNSYNEQFF
cdr3_nt: TGTGCCAGCAGGAACAGTTACAATGAGCAGTTCTTC
j_call: TRBJ2-1
v_call: TRBV6-5
d_call: .
clone_size: .

cdr3_aa: CASQTLGGRDEQFF
cdr3_nt: TGTGCCAGCCAAACCCTAGGGGGGAGGGATGAGCAGTTCTTC
j_call: TRBJ2-1
v_call: TRBV7-8
d_call: .
clone_size: .

cdr3_aa: CASTRSQSFEAFF
cdr3_nt: TGTGCCAGCACAAGATCCCAATCATTTGAAGCTTTCTTT
j_call: TRBJ1-1
v_call: TRBV7-9
d_call: .
clone_size: .

cdr3_aa: CASRDELAGSTDTQYF
cdr3_nt: TGTGCCAGCCGTGATGAACTAGCGGGAAGCACAGATACGCAGTATTTT
j_call: TRBJ2-3
v_call: TRBV6-2/TRBV6-3
d_call: TRBD2
clone_size: .

cdr3_aa: CSAPSGAYEQYF
cdr3_nt: TGCAGTGCCCCAAGCGGGGCCTACGAGCAGTACTTC
j_call: TRBJ2-7
v_call: TRBV20-1
d_call: TRBD2
clone_size: .

cdr3_aa: CASSQRVRGSSYNEQFF
cdr3_nt: TGTGCCAGCAGCCAAAGAGTCCGAGGGAGCTCCTACAATGAGCAGTTCTTC
j_call: TRBJ2-1
v_call: TRBV14
d_call: .
clone_size: many

cdr3_aa: CASSLEGISQPQHF
cdr3_nt: TGTGCCAGCAGCTTGGAAGGGATCTCTCAGCCCCAGCATTTT
j_call: TRBJ1-5
v_call: TRBV5-5
d_call: .
clone_size: few

cdr3_aa: CASSPGTGVGDAYF
cdr3_nt: TGCGCCAGCTCTCCCGGGACAGGGGTCGGGGATGCTTACTTC
j_call: TRBJ2-4
v_call: TRBV5-1
d_call: TRBD1
clone_size: few

cdr3_aa: CASSLAYSGSAQETQYF
cdr3_nt: TGTGCCAGCAGTTTAGCCTATAGCGGGAGTGCGCAAGAGACCCAGTACTTC
j_call: TRBJ2-5
v_call: TRBV12-3/TRBV12-4
d_call: TRBD2
clone_size: .

cdr3_aa: CASSPSGTGLSEQYF
cdr3_nt: TGTGCCAGCTCACCGTCGGGGACAGGGTTGAGCGAGCAGTACTTC
j_call: TRBJ2-7
v_call: TRBV18
d_call: TRBD1
clone_size: many

cdr3_aa: CASSLGHLFNYGYTF
cdr3_nt: TGCGCCAGCAGCTTGGGGCACCTTTTTAACTATGGCTACACCTTC
j_call: TRBJ1-2
v_call: TRBV5-1
d_call: .
clone_size: many

cdr3_aa: CASSLGAGEKLFF
cdr3_nt: TGTGCCAGCAGCCTGGGGGCGGGTGAAAAACTGTTTTTT
j_call: TRBJ1-4
v_call: TRBV7-2
d_call: .
clone_size: .

cdr3_aa: CASSHTAGGADTQYF
cdr3_nt: TGTGCCAGCAGCCACACGGCGGGAGGTGCAGATACGCAGTATTTT
j_call: TRBJ2-3
v_call: TRBV3-1
d_call: TRBD2
clone_size: few

cdr3_aa: CSATDDTGTQYF
cdr3_nt: TGCAGTGCTACTGATGATACGGGCACGCAGTATTTT
j_call: TRBJ2-3
v_call: TRBV20-1
d_call: .
clone_size: few

cdr3_aa: CASSPQWGRGQVADEQYF
cdr3_nt: TGTGCCAGCAGCCCCCAATGGGGGAGGGGGCAGGTAGCCGACGAGCAGTACTTC
j_call: TRBJ2-7
v_call: TRBV4-2
d_call: .
clone_size: .

cdr3_aa: CASSPAGSPGELFF
cdr3_nt: TGCGCCAGCAGCCCAGCCGGGAGTCCCGGGGAGCTGTTTTTT
j_call: TRBJ2-2
v_call: TRBV5-1
d_call: .
clone_size: .

cdr3_aa: CASSLMISVYEQFF
cdr3_nt: TGTGCCAGCAGCTTAATGATTAGCGTCTATGAGCAGTTCTTC
j_call: TRBJ2-1
v_call: TRBV7-9
d_call: .
clone_size: .

cdr3_aa: CSVGAGHTGELFF
cdr3_nt: TGCAGCGTTGGAGCAGGGCACACCGGGGAGCTGTTTTTT
j_call: TRBJ2-2
v_call: TRBV29-1
d_call: .
clone_size: .

cdr3_aa: CASSQDVRTDTQYF
cdr3_nt: TGCGCCAGCAGCCAAGACGTACGCACAGATACGCAGTATTTT
j_call: TRBJ2-3
v_call: TRBV4-3
d_call: .
clone_size: many

cdr3_aa: CATSSGGDTQYF
cdr3_nt: TGTGCCACCAGCAGCGGGGGCGATACGCAGTATTTT
j_call: TRBJ2-3
v_call: TRBV15
d_call: .
clone_size: few

cdr3_aa: CASSLSGVGNEQFF
cdr3_nt: TGTGCCAGCAGTTTGTCAGGGGTTGGCAATGAGCAGTTCTTC
j_call: TRBJ2-1
v_call: TRBV27
d_call: .
clone_size: many

cdr3_aa: CASSVGLKTEQYF
cdr3_nt: TGTGCCAGCAGCGTAGGTTTGAAGACCGAGCAGTACTTC
j_call: TRBJ2-7
v_call: TRBV9
d_call: .
clone_size: few

cdr3_aa: CASSKGLSGANVLTF
cdr3_nt: TGTGCCAGCAGTAAAGGGTTGTCTGGGGCCAACGTCCTGACTTTC
j_call: TRBJ2-6
v_call: TRBV12-3/TRBV12-4
d_call: .
clone_size: few

cdr3_aa: CASTSLGSASEQYF
cdr3_nt: TGTGCCAGCACCTCTCTAGGGAGCGCCTCGGAGCAGTACTTC
j_call: TRBJ2-7
v_call: TRBV12-3/TRBV12-4
d_call: .
clone_size: few

cdr3_aa: CASSPYPGSSDQPQHF
cdr3_nt: TGTGCCAGCTCACCCTATCCCGGTAGCAGCGATCAGCCCCAGCATTTT
j_call: TRBJ1-5
v_call: TRBV18
d_call: .
clone_size: few

cdr3_aa: CASSHPQETQYF
cdr3_nt: TGTGCCAGCAGTCACCCTCAAGAGACCCAGTACTTC
j_call: TRBJ2-5
v_call: TRBV27
d_call: .
clone_size: .

cdr3_aa: CASSEGDTEAFF
cdr3_nt: TGCGCCAGCAGTGAGGGGGACACTGAAGCTTTCTTT
j_call: TRBJ1-1
v_call: TRBV10-2
d_call: .
clone_size: .